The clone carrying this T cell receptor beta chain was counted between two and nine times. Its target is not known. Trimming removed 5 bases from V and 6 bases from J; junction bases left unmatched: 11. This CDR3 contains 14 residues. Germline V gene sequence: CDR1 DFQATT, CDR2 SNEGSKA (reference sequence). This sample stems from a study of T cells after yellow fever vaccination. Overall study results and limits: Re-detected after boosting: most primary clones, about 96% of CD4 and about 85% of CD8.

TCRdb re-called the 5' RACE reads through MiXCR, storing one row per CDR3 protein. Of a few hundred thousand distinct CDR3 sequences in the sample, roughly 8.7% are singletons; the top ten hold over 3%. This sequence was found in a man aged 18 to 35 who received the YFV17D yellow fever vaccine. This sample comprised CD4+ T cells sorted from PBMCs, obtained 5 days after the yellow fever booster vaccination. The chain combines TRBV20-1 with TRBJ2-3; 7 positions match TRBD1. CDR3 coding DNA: TGCAGTGCTTACCCCCGCGACAGGGCGGATACGCAGTATTTT. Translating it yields CSAYPRDRADTQYF.